This is a list of T cell receptor beta chains from one sample in a study of blood T cells in healthy people across ages. TCRdb re-called the 5' RACE reads with MiXCR, one entry per CDR3 protein. The table has about 670,000 distinct CDR3 sequences, roughly two fifths seen once. Material: blood. These receptors all come from a man older than 75 in good health. The CDR3 runs from the conserved cysteine through the conserved F or W. A D gene is named only where the DNA matches it firmly. Clone size is stated in some rows and not others, as once, few, many or a class when expanded.

size,V,J,D,DNA,CDR3
NA,TRBV20-1,TRBJ1-2,NA,TGCAGTGCTAACCGGGGGGACCGATACGGCTACACCTTC,CSANRGDRYGYTF
NA,TRBV7-2,TRBJ2-3,TRBD2,TGTGCCAGCAGCCCCACCTACGGGGGAGGGTCGGTCACAGATACGCAGTATTTT,CASSPTYGGGSVTDTQYF
NA,TRBV3-1,TRBJ2-7,NA,TGTACCAGCAGCCAAGTGTCCAGGGAGCAGTACTTC,CTSSQVSREQYF
few,TRBV25-1,TRBJ2-3,TRBD2,TGTGCCAGCAGTGAATATCGGGGGGAAGGGGATACGCAGTATTTT,CASSEYRGEGDTQYF
few,TRBV16,TRBJ1-5,NA,TGTGCCAGCAGCCGTGGGGGGGGAAGCAATCAGCCCCAGCATTTT,CASSRGGGSNQPQHF
NA,TRBV3-1,TRBJ2-5,TRBD2,TGTGCCAGCAGCTCCCCCGGTAGCGGGGGGGCTTACAATGAGCAGTACTTC,CASSSPGSGGAYNEQYF
NA,TRBV7-9,TRBJ2-5,TRBD1,TGTGCCAGCAGCTTCCGACAGGGACCTTTAGAGACCCAGTACTTC,CASSFRQGPLETQYF
NA,TRBV19,TRBJ2-1,TRBD1,TGTGCCAGTAGTCTGAGGACAGGGGAGCAGTTCTTC,CASSLRTGEQFF
NA,TRBV3-1,TRBJ1-1,NA,TGTGCCAGCAACCGACGGGGGACTGAAGCTTTCTTT,CASNRRGTEAFF
few,TRBV6-2/TRBV6-3,TRBJ2-1,TRBD1,TGTGCCAGCAGTCTTACAGGGGGCTTGTACGAGCAGTTCTTC,CASSLTGGLYEQFF
few,TRBV24-1,TRBJ2-3,TRBD1,TGTGCCACCAGTGCCCGGACAGGGAGTGCAGATACGCAGTATTTT,CATSARTGSADTQYF
few,TRBV11-3,TRBJ2-5,NA,TGTGCCAGCAGCTTATTAGGGGGGACCCAGTACTTC,CASSLLGGTQYF
few,TRBV27,TRBJ2-3,NA,TGTGCCAGCAGTTTAGCGGAGCCCAGCACAGATACGCAGTATTTT,CASSLAEPSTDTQYF
NA,TRBV7-2,TRBJ2-7,TRBD1,TGTGCCAGCATCTCACGACCGGGACAGAGGTTCTACGAGCAGTACTTC,CASISRPGQRFYEQYF
NA,TRBV28,TRBJ2-7,NA,TGTGCCAGCAGTTTAAGTCCGAGCTCCTACGAGCAGTACTTC,CASSLSPSSYEQYF
few,TRBV28,TRBJ1-6,NA,TGTGCCAGCAGAGACGGCGATTATAATTCACCCCTCCACTTT,CASRDGDYNSPLHF
NA,TRBV5-6,TRBJ2-7,TRBD2,TGTGCCAGCAGCCTGGGACTAGCCTCCTACAATGAGCAGTACTTC,CASSLGLASYNEQYF
few,TRBV27,TRBJ2-3,NA,TGTGCCAGCAGTTTATCGGTGGCGCTTGTGCAGTATTTT,CASSLSVALVQYF
NA,TRBV9,TRBJ1-5,NA,TGTGCCAGCAGCGTAGCTGTGGGTCAGCCCCAGCATTTT,CASSVAVGQPQHF
NA,TRBV20-1,TRBJ1-3,NA,TGCAGTGCTCGGCGGGGAGGTACTGGAAACACCATATATTTT,CSARRGGTGNTIYF
few,TRBV6-6,TRBJ1-2,TRBD1,TGTGCCAGCAGTTACTCTGGCCGACAGGGGCGACTTGGTGGCTACACCTTC,CASSYSGRQGRLGGYTF
NA,TRBV5-1,TRBJ1-5,NA,TGCGCCAGCAGCTTGGGCGGGCACAATCAGCCCCAGCATTTT,CASSLGGHNQPQHF
many,TRBV6-2/TRBV6-3,TRBJ2-7,TRBD2,TGTGCCAGCAGTAGTAGCGGGATGGTCGAGCAGTACTTC,CASSSSGMVEQYF
few,TRBV10-2,TRBJ2-3,TRBD2,TGCGCCAGCAGTGAGTCACAGCGGGAGGGCCTCTACACAGATACGCAGTATTTT,CASSESQREGLYTDTQYF
few,TRBV7-2,TRBJ1-3,NA,TGTGCCAGCAGCTACCAGCGGGGAAACACCATATATTTT,CASSYQRGNTIYF
NA,TRBV10-3,TRBJ2-1,TRBD2,TGTGCCATGGGACTAGCGGAATACAATGAGCAGTTCTTC,CAMGLAEYNEQFF
NA,TRBV7-2,TRBJ2-5,NA,TGTGCCAGCAGACGGAACACCGTTGAGGGTGAGCAGTACTTC,CASRRNTVEGEQYF
NA,TRBV28,TRBJ2-3,NA,TGTGCCAGCAGGGGGGGTTGGTTTGATACGCAGTATTTT,CASRGGWFDTQYF